Detailed here is one T cell receptor (beta chain). In the original workflow: Amplification of reference gene primers was used by the study to estimate nucleated cell counts. Only in-frame clones appear in the TCRdb table, and some are missing; sequencing was by immunoSEQ multiplex PCR. V and J calls and clone size are those listed in that table; D and trimming were worked out from the DNA. The sample carries under 150,000 clones, approximately 90% recorded once. This record belongs to a study of blood T cell repertoires in COVID-19. Study-wide background: The United States, Italy and Spain were the sources of the acute and convalescent COVID-19 samples. Sources were T cells, B-cell-depleted T cells, or PBMCs; the material itself was cDNA or gDNA.

V was shortened by 4 bases and J by 5 bases, with 15 bases between the two germline ends. CDR1 and CDR2 (germline): SGHRS, YFSETQ. The CDR3 covers 15 residues. Sample: PBMCs or T cells enriched from blood (not recorded which). V usage is TRBV5-1 and J usage is TRBJ2-2; D perhaps matches TRBD2 (6 bases). This receptor was identified in a woman aged 25 to 39 with acute COVID-19. CDR3: CASSQLTSRTGELFF. CDR3 DNA: TGCGCCAGCAGCCAACTGACTAGTCGGACCGGGGAGCTGTTTTTT.